Each of the 6 T cell receptor beta chains below was sequenced from the same sample in a study of T cell responses to AZD1222 COVID-19 vaccine. Profiling relied on immunoSEQ multiplex PCR, and the TCRdb table lists in-frame clones only, not all of them. The profile shows approximately 220,000 clones, under 95% of them singletons. The material sequenced was peripheral blood, taken on day 0 of MenACWY control vaccination. These receptors were obtained from an adult in good health.

The rearrangement links TRBV4-2 to TRBJ2-1, with D perhaps TRBD2 (7 bases). The CDR3 has 14 residues. The V end lost 1 base, the J end lost 8 bases, and 12 bases lay between the germline ends. Germline CDR1 reads LGHNA; CDR2 reads YNFKEQ. The CDR3 reads CASSQGGGKDEQFF. In nucleotides, the CDR3 is TGTGCCAGCAGCCAAGGGGGGGGCAAGGATGAGCAGTTCTTC.

The rearrangement links TRBV7-9 to TRBJ1-6, with D uncertain. CDR1 is SEHNR, CDR2 FQNEAQ, per germline (reference sequence). The CDR3 consists of 13 residues. The germline V and J ends were trimmed by 0 bases and 7 bases, with 4 bases remaining between them. CDR3 DNA sequence: TGTGCCAGCAGCTTAGCCGAGAATTCACCCCTCCACTTT. It yields the protein CASSLAENSPLHF.

With respect to this clone: The sample has other DNA sequences that encode this CDR3 too. This chain connects TRBV19 to TRBJ1-6; TRBD1 matches at 7 bases. V lost 4 bases and J lost 7; bases outside the gene matches: 7. CDR1 is LNHDA, CDR2 SQIVND, per germline (reference sequence). This CDR3 spans 15 amino acids. CDR3 protein: CASSTTGIGNSPLHF. In DNA, the CDR3 is TGTGCCAGTAGTACGACAGGGATTGGCAATTCACCCCTCCACTTT.

The V call is TRBV12-3 or TRBV12-4, the J call TRBJ2-5; D gene uncertain. This CDR3 is built from 12 residues. Trimming cost V 1 base and J 5 bases, with 5 bases left between them. The CDR3 DNA sequence: TGTGCCAGCAGTTTAGTGGGGGAGACCCAGTACTTC. Protein product: CASSLVGETQYF.

As DNA, the CDR3 is TGTGCCAGCAGCTTAGTGGAATCTGGGGAAGCTTTCTTT. This gives the protein CASSLVESGEAFF. The J gene is TRBJ1-1, the V gene TRBV11-3, with D hard to call. Trimming removed 1 base at V and 8 bases at J, with 11 bases between. Germline CDR1 is SGHNT and CDR2 is YENEEA. This CDR3 is built from 13 residues.

J is TRBJ1-2 and V is TRBV2; no reliable D call. Germline V gene data show CDR1 as SNHLY and CDR2 as FYNNEI. The CDR3 spans 13 residues. Trimming stripped 6 bases from V and 5 bases from J, with 13 bases between. The CDR3 coding sequence is TGTGCCAGCAGCGGCCGCCGGTCTTATGGCTACACCTTC. It translates to CASSGRRSYGYTF.